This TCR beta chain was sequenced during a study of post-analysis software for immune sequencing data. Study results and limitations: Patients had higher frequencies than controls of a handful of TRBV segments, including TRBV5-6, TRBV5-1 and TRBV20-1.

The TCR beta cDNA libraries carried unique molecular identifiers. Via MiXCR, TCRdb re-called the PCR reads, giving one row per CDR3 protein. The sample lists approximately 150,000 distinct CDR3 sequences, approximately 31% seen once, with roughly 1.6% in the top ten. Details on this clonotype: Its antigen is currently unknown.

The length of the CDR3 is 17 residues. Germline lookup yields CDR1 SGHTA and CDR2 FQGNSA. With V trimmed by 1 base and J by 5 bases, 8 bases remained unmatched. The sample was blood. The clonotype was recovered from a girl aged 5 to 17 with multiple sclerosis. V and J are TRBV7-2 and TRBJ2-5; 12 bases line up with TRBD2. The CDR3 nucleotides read TGTGCCAGCAGCTTAGTTTGGACTAGCGGGGTCTTGGAGACCCAGTACTTC. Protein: CASSLVWTSGVLETQYF. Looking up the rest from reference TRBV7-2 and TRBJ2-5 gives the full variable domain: GAGVSQSPSNKVTEKGKDVELRCDPISGHTALYWYRQSLGQGLEFLIYFQGNSAPDKSGLPSDRFSAERTGGSVSTLTIQRTQQEDSAVYLCASSLVWTSGVLETQYFGPGTRLLVL.